Presented here are 9 T cell receptor beta chains from one specimen sequenced in a study of shared clonotypes between healthy human individuals. The table came from immunoSEQ multiplex PCR; TCRdb's copy has only in-frame clones and leaves some out. The table shows 2 million to 2.5 million clones, with 85% to 95% occurring only once. In the naive CD8 group, cells lacked CD45RO and were positively selected for CCR7, so terminally differentiated effector memory CD45RA+ cells were left out. The specimen was naive CD8+ T cells sorted from blood. These receptors all come from a man aged 18 to 29 in good health.

This clone was counted once. The chain recombines TRBV7-9 with TRBJ2-7; 7 bases are shared with TRBD2. This CDR3 contains 15 residues. The V segment lost 1 base and the J segment 5 bases; nucleotides outside the gene matches: 8. The germline CDR1 and CDR2 sequences are SEHNR and FQNEAQ (reference sequence). DNA of the CDR3: TGTGCCAGCAGCTTAGGGCCAGCGGGGAACCACGAGCAGTACTTC. It is translated as CASSLGPAGNHEQYF. The entire variable domain, with the rest obtained from reference TRBV7-9 and TRBJ2-7, is as follows: DTGVSQNPRHKITKRGQNVTFRCDPISEHNRLYWYRQTLGQGPEFLTYFQNEAQLEKSRLLSDRFSAERPKGSFSTLEIQRTEQGDSAMYLCASSLGPAGNHEQYFGPGTRLTVT.

The gene calls are TRBV14 and TRBJ2-7; 7 bases are a match to TRBD1. The CDR3 totals 14 residues. Germline V gene sequence: CDR1 SGHDN, CDR2 FVKESK. J gave up 1 base and V 4 bases, and 4 bases lay outside the gene matches. The CDR3 reads CASSLEQGSYEQYF. CDR3 bases: TGTGCCAGCAGCCTTGAACAGGGGTCCTACGAGCAGTACTTC.

V and J are TRBV9 and TRBJ2-1, with no clear D. V was pared by 0 bases and J by 10 bases, with 8 bases between. Germline V gives CDR1 SGDLS, CDR2 YYNGEE. The CDR3 sequence is 12 residues long. CDR3 nucleotides: TGTGCCAGCAGCGTAGGGGTGACCGAGCAGTTCTTC. Translation gives CASSVGVTEQFF.

The chain employs TRBV29-1 and TRBJ2-2; D might be TRBD1 (5 bases). Germline V CDR1 and CDR2: SQVTM, ANQGSEA. The V end was cut by 4 bases, the J end by 0 bases, with 9 bases between. This CDR3 is built from 14 residues. CDR3 sequence reads: CSVGWGANTGELFF. The DNA for the CDR3 is TGCAGCGTTGGGTGGGGCGCGAACACCGGGGAGCTGTTTTTT.

The rearrangement uses TRBV7-8 and TRBJ2-2; D is possibly TRBD1 or TRBD2 (5 bases each). Germline V gives CDR1 SGHVS, CDR2 FQNEAQ. This CDR3 is built from 15 residues. The V gene lost 2 bases and the J gene lost 0 bases, with 7 bases spanning the gap. The CDR3 DNA is TGTGCCAGCAGCTTATGGGGACCGAACACCGGGGAGCTGTTTTTT. Translated: CASSLWGPNTGELFF.

The chain carries TRBV7-6 and TRBJ2-7, with TRBD1 matching 8 bases. The junction had 16 bases not matched to a gene; V was cut back by 5 bases and J by 1 base. CDR3 length: 18 residues. Germline assignment: CDR1 SGHVS and CDR2 FNYEAQ. The chain's CDR3 is CASSTEAPTGVGSYEQYF. The CDR3 nucleotides read TGTGCCAGCAGCACGGAAGCGCCGACAGGGGTTGGATCCTACGAGCAGTACTTC.

The CDR3 loop reads CASSQELTREETQYF. CDR3 bases: TGTGCCAGCAGCCAAGAACTTACTAGGGAAGAGACCCAGTACTTC. The chain employs TRBV4-2 and TRBJ2-5; tentatively, D is TRBD2 (5 bases). The V end was cut by 0 bases, the J end by 3 bases, with 11 bases between. From germline, CDR1 is LGHNA and CDR2 YNFKEQ. The CDR3 is 15 amino acids.

J is TRBJ2-2 and V is TRBV11-3; D remains ambiguous. Germline lookup yields CDR1 SGHNT and CDR2 YENEEA. Trimming stripped 5 bases from V and 7 bases from J, with 8 bases between. The CDR3 contains 12 residues. CDR3 amino acids: CASSHRFGELFF. In DNA, the CDR3 is TGTGCCAGCAGCCATAGGTTCGGGGAGCTGTTTTTT. Complete variable domain (other parts from reference TRBV11-3 and TRBJ2-2): EAGVVQSPRYKIIEKKQPVAFWCNPISGHNTLYWYLQNLGQGPELLIRYENEEAVDDSQLPKDRFSAERLKGVDSTLKIQPAELGDSAVYLCASSHRFGELFFGEGSRLTVL.

The chain employs TRBV4-3 and TRBJ2-1; D is possibly TRBD2 (6 bases). Trimming took off 1 base at V and 3 bases at J, with 13 bases between the two ends. The CDR3 contains 16 residues. CDR1 is LGHNA, CDR2 YSLEER, per germline. The CDR3 DNA reads as TGCGCCAGCAGCCAAGGCGTACTAGCCCACTACAATGAGCAGTTCTTC. Translating gives CASSQGVLAHYNEQFF.